This T cell receptor (beta chain) was obtained from a study of naive and memory T cell subsets. General observations from the study: A few larger clonotypes appeared in naive repertoires, especially CD8, possibly memory cells re-expressing CD45RA. Diversity fell and Gini index rose from naive through CM, EM, EMRA.

CDR1 is WNHNN, CDR2 SYGVQD, per germline (reference sequence). V lost 5 bases, J lost 6 bases, and 7 bases stayed unmatched. The CDR3 spans 14 residues. Four subsets defined by CD45RA and CD27 were sorted after CD3, CD4, CD8 and live/dead staining. The beta constant-region primer was an equimolar mix of two oligonucleotides covering TRBC1 and TRBC2. Ligated cDNA was amplified by four rounds of PCR with nested alpha and beta constant-region primers and SP2. Via MiXCR, TCRdb re-called the UMI-ligation and nested PCR reads, giving one row per CDR3 protein. The profile shows around 160,000 distinct CDR3 sequences, about 23% of them singletons. A few counts support this clonotype. As yet, its antigen is unknown.

The V call is TRBV10-1, the J call TRBJ2-7; 10 nucleotides agree with TRBD2. This receptor was obtained from a human donor in good health. Sample: naive CD4+ T cells from blood. The chain's CDR3 is CASSPKREGLEQYF. For the CDR3, the DNA is TGCGCCAGCAGTCCCAAGCGGGAGGGCCTCGAGCAGTACTTC.